Below are 9 T cell receptor beta chains sequenced from a single sample in a study of cytomegalovirus exposure and HLA in healthy donors. Clones were read by immunoSEQ multiplex PCR, and TCRdb kept only the in-frame ones, dropping some. The sample has 250,000 to 400,000 clones; roughly 87% are singletons. The sample taken for sequencing was PBMCs. The receptors derive from a man aged 30 to 39 in good health and CMV-seronegative.

The CDR3 DNA follows: TGTGCCAGCAGCCAAACCCCCGGTGGTGGCTATGGCTACACCTTC. It translates to CASSQTPGGGYGYTF. The chain combines TRBV6-5 with TRBJ1-2, with D hard to call. This CDR3 has 15 residues. Germline V gives CDR1 MNHEY, CDR2 SVGAGI. Trimming removed 6 bases at V and 4 bases at J, with 18 bases between.

This chain joins TRBV5-6 and TRBJ2-2; 12 bases are shared with TRBD2. Trimming took 0 bases from V and 2 from J; bases not matched to a gene: 5. The CDR3 has 18 amino acids. In germline, CDR1 is SGHDT, CDR2 YYEEEE. Here the CDR3 reads CASSLATSGGSNTGELFF. DNA for the CDR3: TGTGCCAGCAGCTTGGCCACTAGCGGGGGGTCTAACACCGGGGAGCTGTTTTTT.

The chain recombines TRBV14 with TRBJ2-3; 8 bases line up with TRBD1. The J segment lost 0 bases and the V segment lost 2 bases, leaving 7 bases of the junction unmatched. The germline CDR1 and CDR2 sequences are SGHDN and FVKESK. The CDR3 totals 17 residues. The CDR3 coding sequence is TGTGCCAGCAGCCAACCCTCGGACAGGGATAGCACAGATACGCAGTATTTT. This encodes CASSQPSDRDSTDTQYF.

This clone was observed a single time. CDR3 DNA: TGTGCCAGCAGTTTATCGCCCCGGGACATACACTCATCCGGCTACACCTTC. Residues: CASSLSPRDIHSSGYTF. The genes are TRBV27 and TRBJ1-2, with a weak D call TRBD1 (6 bases). Looked up from germline, CDR1 is MNHEY and CDR2 is SMNVEV (reference sequence). Trimming stripped 0 bases from V and 8 bases from J, with 22 bases between. This CDR3 is built from 17 residues.

The V call is TRBV7-9, the J call TRBJ2-1; TRBD1 agrees at 7 bases. Germline CDR1 and CDR2: SEHNR and FQNEAQ (reference sequence). J was trimmed by 5 bases and V by 5 bases; bases with no gene match: 6. CDR3 length: 14 amino acids. The CDR3 DNA sequence: TGTGCCAGCAGCCCCGTGACAGGGAACAATGAGCAGTTCTTC. This encodes CASSPVTGNNEQFF. Using reference TRBV7-9 and TRBJ2-1 for the parts outside the CDR3, the full variable domain is DTGVSQNPRHKITKRGQNVTFRCDPISEHNRLYWYRQTLGQGPEFLTYFQNEAQLEKSRLLSDRFSAERPKGSFSTLEIQRTEQGDSAMYLCASSPVTGNNEQFFGPGTRLTVL.

The J gene is TRBJ2-7, the V gene TRBV7-9; 7 nucleotides line up with TRBD1. The CDR3 runs 12 residues. Germline CDR1 is SEHNR and CDR2 is FQNEAQ (reference sequence). V was clipped by 3 bases and J by 6 bases; unmatched bases: 2. The CDR3 here is CASSLDRLEQYF. Here the CDR3 DNA reads TGTGCCAGCAGCTTGGACAGGCTCGAGCAGTACTTC.

The genes are TRBV5-1 and TRBJ2-1; D might be TRBD1 (6 bases). CDR3 length equals 14 residues. The germline V gene encodes CDR1 SGHRS and CDR2 YFSETQ. Trimming shortened V by 4 bases and J by 0 bases, and 8 bases separated the two germline ends. Here the CDR3 DNA reads TGCGCCAGCAGCCGGGACAACTCCTACAATGAGCAGTTCTTC. Protein: CASSRDNSYNEQFF. Full variable domain (outside the CDR3, taken from reference TRBV5-1 and TRBJ2-1): KAGVTQTPRYLIKTRGQQVTLSCSPISGHRSVSWYQQTPGQGLQFLFEYFSETQRNKGNFPGRFSGRQFSNSRSEMNVSTLELGDSALYLCASSRDNSYNEQFFGPGTRLTVL.

The chain has TRBV18 and TRBJ1-1; tentatively, D is TRBD1 (6 bases). CDR1 is KGHSH, CDR2 LQKENI, per germline. Between the trimmed V and J ends, which lost 2 bases and 10 bases, there was a span of 14 bases. There are 13 residues in the CDR3. As DNA, the CDR3 is TGTGCCAGCTCACCATGGGCAGGGGAAAGAGCTTTCTTT. It codes for CASSPWAGERAFF.

The chain uses TRBV18 and TRBJ1-5, with D unresolved. Germline V gene lookup returns CDR1 KGHSH and CDR2 LQKENI. The CDR3 loop spans 14 amino acids. V was cut by 2 bases and J by 1 base, with 6 bases left in between. CDR3 amino acids: CASSPSASNQPQHF. The DNA for the CDR3 is TGTGCCAGCTCACCAAGCGCCAGCAATCAGCCCCAGCATTTT. Full variable domain (rest looked up from reference TRBV18 and TRBJ1-5): NAGVMQNPRHLVRRRGQEARLRCSPMKGHSHVYWYRQLPEEGLKFMVYLQKENIIDESGMPKERFSAEFPKEGPSILRIQQVVRGDSAAYFCASSPSASNQPQHFGDGTRLSIL.